This T cell receptor beta chain comes out of a study of shared clonotypes between healthy human individuals. Here immunoSEQ multiplex PCR was the method, and the copy in TCRdb shows in-frame clones only, minus some. There are some 1.5 million clones in the sample; 98% occur only once, and 0.4% to 0.45% lies in the top ten. HIV-negative, healthy adults without recent acute infections or vaccinations were the donors. Germline values: CDR1 MNHEY, CDR2 SMNVEV (reference sequence). The CDR3 covers 15 residues. Trimming took 2 bases from V and 1 from J, leaving 11 bases between them. This TCR was recovered from a young man in good health. Specimen: naive CD4+ T cells sorted from blood. Subset noted: CD45RA+ positively selected. The genes are TRBV27 and TRBJ1-1; D possibly corresponds to TRBD1 (5 bases). In DNA form, the CDR3 reads TGTGCCAGCAGTTTACAAGCAGGGAGGAACACTGAAGCTTTCTTT. This sequence encodes CASSLQAGRNTEAFF.